The 12 T cell receptor beta chains below come from one sample, sequenced in a study of graft-versus-host responses after intestinal transplantation. The assay was immunoSEQ multiplex PCR, and TCRdb's table has in-frame clones only and misses some. The sample holds 95,000 or so clones, more than 80% seen once. This material consisted of PBMCs, taken about 460 days after intestinal transplant. All receptors come from a human patient who received an intestinal transplant, so some T cells may come from the graft donor.

This sequence joins TRBV7-8 and TRBJ2-5; 7 nucleotides match TRBD2. CDR3 length: 16 residues. The trim removed 7 bases at V and 3 bases at J, leaving 14 bases unmatched. Per the germline V gene, CDR1 is SGHVS and CDR2 is FQNEAQ. CDR3: CASTRGDLPRKETQYF. The CDR3 DNA reads as TGTGCCAGCACCCGGGGGGATCTACCTCGCAAAGAGACCCAGTACTTC. Supplemented by reference TRBV7-8 and TRBJ2-5, the full variable domain reads GAGVSQSPRYKVAKRGQDVALRCDPISGHVSLFWYQQALGQGPEFLTYFQNEAQLDKSGLPSDRFFAERPEGSVSTLKIQRTQQEDSAVYLCASTRGDLPRKETQYFGPGTRLLVL.

The V and J genes are TRBV6-5 and TRBJ2-7; 8 bases align to TRBD1. The CDR3 is 14 residues long. V gave up 5 bases and J gave up 2 bases; unmatched junction bases: 5. CDR1 and CDR2 from the germline V gene are MNHEY and SVGAGI. DNA for the CDR3: TGTGCCAGCAGTACCGAGGGACAGGCCTACGAGCAGTACTTC. Protein sequence: CASSTEGQAYEQYF.

The rearrangement links TRBV5-6 to TRBJ1-2, with unresolved D. The germline gives CDR1 SGHDT, CDR2 YYEEEE. The V gene lost 1 base and the J gene lost 9 bases, with 13 bases spanning the gap. This CDR3 has 13 amino acids. The CDR3 protein is CASSLTYSVSYTF. DNA of the CDR3: TGTGCCAGCAGCTTGACCTACAGCGTTAGCTACACCTTC.

The chain uses TRBV15 and TRBJ2-5; either TRBD1 or TRBD2 may fit D (5 bases each). Germline lookup yields CDR1 LNHNV and CDR2 YYDKDF (reference sequence). The CDR3 has 15 residues. Trimming stripped 5 bases from V and 2 bases from J, with 15 bases between. The CDR3 nucleotides are TGTGCCACCAGCGTTGGGGGAGACATGCAAGAGACCCAGTACTTC. Translating it yields CATSVGGDMQETQYF.

The V call is TRBV7-2, the J call TRBJ1-5; D gene uncertain. Trimming stripped 6 bases from V and 5 bases from J, with 14 bases between. The CDR3 consists of 14 residues. Germline assignment: CDR1 SGHTA and CDR2 FQGNSA. DNA of the CDR3: TGTGCCAGCAGTCGGACCCCGGCGGATCAGCCCCAGCATTTT. Protein: CASSRTPADQPQHF.

The chain recombines TRBV7-8 with TRBJ1-5; D not certain. V lost 1 base, J lost 1 base, and 11 bases lay in between. The CDR3 length is 16 residues. Germline V gene sequence: CDR1 SGHVS, CDR2 FQNEAQ. CDR3 DNA: TGTGCCAGCAGCTTAGTAGATAGTGGCAGCAATCAGCCCCAGCATTTT. Translation: CASSLVDSGSNQPQHF. Drawing the rest from reference TRBV7-8 and TRBJ1-5, the complete variable domain is GAGVSQSPRYKVAKRGQDVALRCDPISGHVSLFWYQQALGQGPEFLTYFQNEAQLDKSGLPSDRFFAERPEGSVSTLKIQRTQQEDSAVYLCASSLVDSGSNQPQHFGDGTRLSIL.

The V gene is TRBV5-4, the J gene TRBJ2-3; no definite D call. The CDR3 is 14 residues long. CDR1 and CDR2 from the germline V gene are SGHNT and YYREEE (reference sequence). V was clipped by 2 bases and J by 2 bases, with 9 bases between them. CDR3 bases: TGTGCCAGCAGCTTCGGGCAGAACACAGATACGCAGTATTTT. Its protein is CASSFGQNTDTQYF.

The rearrangement joins TRBV6-1 to TRBJ2-7; D is unclear. This CDR3 comprises 13 residues. Germline CDR1 reads MNHNS; CDR2 reads SASEGT. V gave up 3 bases and J gave up 0 bases, with 6 bases separating them. CDR3 sequence: CASSDSRSYEQYF. Written as DNA, the CDR3 is TGTGCCAGCAGTGACAGCCGCTCCTACGAGCAGTACTTC.

The rearrangement uses TRBV9 and TRBJ1-2; D call uncertain. The CDR3 sequence is 14 residues long. Germline V gene lookup returns CDR1 SGDLS and CDR2 YYNGEE. V was cut by 3 bases and J by 6 bases, with 15 bases left in between. CDR3 loop: CASSANGVLNGYTF. CDR3 coding DNA: TGTGCCAGCAGCGCAAACGGGGTGCTAAATGGCTACACCTTC.

The V call is TRBV6-4, the J call TRBJ2-1, with D perhaps TRBD1 (6 bases). V was cut by 0 bases and J by 0 bases, with 9 bases left in between. This CDR3 region has 16 residues. Germline values: CDR1 MRHNA, CDR2 SNTAGT. The CDR3 spells CASSDSPGDSYNEQFF. In DNA, the CDR3 is TGTGCCAGCAGTGACTCTCCAGGGGACTCCTACAATGAGCAGTTCTTC.

The J gene is TRBJ1-2, the V gene TRBV11-2, with D uncertain. The CDR3 spans 14 residues. Germline V CDR1 and CDR2: SGHAT, FQNNGV. The V and J ends lost 4 bases and 8 bases respectively, with 17 bases between them. CDR3 in DNA: TGTGCCAGCAGCTCACAGAGACAATCTTTGGGCTACACCTTC. This sequence encodes CASSSQRQSLGYTF.

The rearrangement joins TRBV18 to TRBJ1-2; D is undetermined. The V end was cut by 0 bases, the J end by 2 bases, with 7 bases between. The length of the CDR3 is 14 residues. Germline V gene lookup returns CDR1 KGHSH and CDR2 LQKENI. In DNA, the CDR3 is TGTGCCAGCTCACCACCGGGAGCGAACTATGGCTACACCTTC. Its translation is CASSPPGANYGYTF.